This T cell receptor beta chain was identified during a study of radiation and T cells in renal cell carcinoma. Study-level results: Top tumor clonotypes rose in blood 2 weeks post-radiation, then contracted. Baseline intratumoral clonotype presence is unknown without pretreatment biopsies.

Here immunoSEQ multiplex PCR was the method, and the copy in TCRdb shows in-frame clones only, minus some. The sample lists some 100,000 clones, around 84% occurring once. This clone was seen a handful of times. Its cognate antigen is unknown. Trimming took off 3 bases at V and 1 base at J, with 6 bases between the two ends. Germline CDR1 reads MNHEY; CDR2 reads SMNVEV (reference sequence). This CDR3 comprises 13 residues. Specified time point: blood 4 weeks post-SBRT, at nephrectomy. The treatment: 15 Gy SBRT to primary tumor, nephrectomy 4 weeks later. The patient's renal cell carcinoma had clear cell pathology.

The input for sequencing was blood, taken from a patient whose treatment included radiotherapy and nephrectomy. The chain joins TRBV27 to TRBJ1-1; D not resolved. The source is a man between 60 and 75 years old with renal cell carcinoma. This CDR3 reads CASSFQENTEAFF. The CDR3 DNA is TGTGCCAGCAGTTTTCAGGAGAACACTGAAGCTTTCTTT.